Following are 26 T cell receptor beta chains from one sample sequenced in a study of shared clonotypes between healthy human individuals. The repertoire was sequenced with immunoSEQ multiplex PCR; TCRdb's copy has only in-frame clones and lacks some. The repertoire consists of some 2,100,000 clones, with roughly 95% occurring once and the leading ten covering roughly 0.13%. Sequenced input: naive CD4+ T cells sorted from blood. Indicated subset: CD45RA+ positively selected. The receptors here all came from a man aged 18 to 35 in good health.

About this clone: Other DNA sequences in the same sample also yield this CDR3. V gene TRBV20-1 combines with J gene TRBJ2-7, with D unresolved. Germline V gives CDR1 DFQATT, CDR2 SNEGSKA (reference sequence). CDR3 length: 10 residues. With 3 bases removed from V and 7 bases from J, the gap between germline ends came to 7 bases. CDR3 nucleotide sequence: TGCAGTGCTAGCCTGGGGGAGCAGTACTTC. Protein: CSASLGEQYF.

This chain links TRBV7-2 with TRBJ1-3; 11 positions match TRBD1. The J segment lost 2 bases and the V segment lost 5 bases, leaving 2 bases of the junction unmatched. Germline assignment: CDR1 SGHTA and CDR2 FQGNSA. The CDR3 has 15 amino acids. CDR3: CASSQDRGPGNTIYF. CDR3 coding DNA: TGTGCCAGCAGCCAGGACAGGGGGCCTGGAAACACCATATATTTT.

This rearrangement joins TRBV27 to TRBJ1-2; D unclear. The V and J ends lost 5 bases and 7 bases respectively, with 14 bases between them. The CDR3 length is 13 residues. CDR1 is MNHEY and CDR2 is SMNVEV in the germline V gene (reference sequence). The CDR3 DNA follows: TGTGCCAGCAGTCCCCGATACAGTTCTGGCTACACCTTC. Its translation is CASSPRYSSGYTF.

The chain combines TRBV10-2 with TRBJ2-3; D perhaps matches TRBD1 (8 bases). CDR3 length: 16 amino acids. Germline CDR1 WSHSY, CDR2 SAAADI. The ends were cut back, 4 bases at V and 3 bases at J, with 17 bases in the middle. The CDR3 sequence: CASSATTGGVTDTQYF. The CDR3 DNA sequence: TGCGCCAGCAGTGCTACAACAGGGGGGGTGACAGATACGCAGTATTTT.

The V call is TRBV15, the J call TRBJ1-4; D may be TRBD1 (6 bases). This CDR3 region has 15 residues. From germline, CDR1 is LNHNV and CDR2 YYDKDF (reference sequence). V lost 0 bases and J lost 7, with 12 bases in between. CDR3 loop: CATSRERGALEKLFF. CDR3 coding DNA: TGTGCCACCAGCAGAGAACGGGGGGCGCTTGAAAAACTGTTTTTT.

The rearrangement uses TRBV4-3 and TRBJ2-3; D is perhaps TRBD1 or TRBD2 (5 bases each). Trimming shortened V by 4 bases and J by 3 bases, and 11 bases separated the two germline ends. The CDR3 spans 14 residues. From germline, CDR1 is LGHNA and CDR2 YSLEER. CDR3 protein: CASSLGTRTDTQYF. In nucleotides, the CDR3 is TGCGCCAGCAGCCTCGGGACCCGAACAGATACGCAGTATTTT.

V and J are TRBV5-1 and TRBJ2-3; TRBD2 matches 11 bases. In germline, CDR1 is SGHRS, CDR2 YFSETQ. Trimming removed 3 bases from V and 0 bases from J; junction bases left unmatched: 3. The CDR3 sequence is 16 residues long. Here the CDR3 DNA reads TGCGCCAGCAGCTCTTGGACTAGCGGGAGCACAGATACGCAGTATTTT. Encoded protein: CASSSWTSGSTDTQYF.

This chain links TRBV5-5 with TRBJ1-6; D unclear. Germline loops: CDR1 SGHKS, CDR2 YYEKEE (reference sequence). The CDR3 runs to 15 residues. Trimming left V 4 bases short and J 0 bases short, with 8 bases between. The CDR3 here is CASSHSSSYNSPLHF. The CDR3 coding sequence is TGTGCCAGCAGCCACAGTAGCTCCTATAATTCACCCCTCCACTTT. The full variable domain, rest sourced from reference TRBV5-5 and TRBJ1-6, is DAGVTQSPTHLIKTRGQQVTLRCSPISGHKSVSWYQQVLGQGPQFIFQYYEKEERGRGNFPDRFSARQFPNYSSELNVNALLLGDSALYLCASSHSSSYNSPLHFGNGTRLTVT.

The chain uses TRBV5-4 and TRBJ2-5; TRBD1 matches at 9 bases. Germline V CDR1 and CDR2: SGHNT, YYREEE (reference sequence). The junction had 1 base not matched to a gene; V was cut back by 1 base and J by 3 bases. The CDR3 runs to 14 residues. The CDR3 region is CASSLRDREETQYF. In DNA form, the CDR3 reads TGTGCCAGCAGCTTGCGGGACAGGGAAGAGACCCAGTACTTC.

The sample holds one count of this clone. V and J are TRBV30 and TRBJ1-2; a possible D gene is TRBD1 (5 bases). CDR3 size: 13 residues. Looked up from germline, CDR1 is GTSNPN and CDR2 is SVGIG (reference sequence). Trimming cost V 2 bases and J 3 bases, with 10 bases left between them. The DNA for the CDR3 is TGTGCCTGGAGTACGGACACCTACTATGGCTACACCTTC. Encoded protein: CAWSTDTYYGYTF.

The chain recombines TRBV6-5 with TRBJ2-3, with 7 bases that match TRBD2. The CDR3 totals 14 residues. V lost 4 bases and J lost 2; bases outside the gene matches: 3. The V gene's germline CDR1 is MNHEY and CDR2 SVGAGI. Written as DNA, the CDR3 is TGTGCCAGCAGTTGGCGGGGGATCACAGATACGCAGTATTTT. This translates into CASSWRGITDTQYF.

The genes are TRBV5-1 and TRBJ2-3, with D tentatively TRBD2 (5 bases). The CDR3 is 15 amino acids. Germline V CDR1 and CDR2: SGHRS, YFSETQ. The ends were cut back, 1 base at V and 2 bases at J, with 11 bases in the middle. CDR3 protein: CASSLFGLNTDTQYF. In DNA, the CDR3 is TGCGCCAGCAGCTTGTTCGGACTGAACACAGATACGCAGTATTTT.

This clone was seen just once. CDR3 in DNA: TGTGCCAGCAGAAGGATGACCACCGCAGATACGCAGTATTTT. Translating it yields CASRRMTTADTQYF. J is TRBJ2-3 and V is TRBV27; D ambiguous. This CDR3 is 14 amino acids long. The germline V gene has CDR1 MNHEY and CDR2 SMNVEV (reference sequence). Trimming removed 6 bases from V and 4 bases from J, with 14 bases in between.

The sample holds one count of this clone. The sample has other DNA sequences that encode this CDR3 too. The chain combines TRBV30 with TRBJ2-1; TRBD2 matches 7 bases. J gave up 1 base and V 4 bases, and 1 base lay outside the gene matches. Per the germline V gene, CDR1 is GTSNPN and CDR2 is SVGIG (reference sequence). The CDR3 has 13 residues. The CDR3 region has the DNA TGTGCCTGGACGGGAGGATCCTACAATGAGCAGTTCTTC. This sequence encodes CAWTGGSYNEQFF.

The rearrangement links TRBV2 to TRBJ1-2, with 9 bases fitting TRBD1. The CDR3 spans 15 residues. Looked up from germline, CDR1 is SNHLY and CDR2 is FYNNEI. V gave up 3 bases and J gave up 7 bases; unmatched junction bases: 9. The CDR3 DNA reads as TGTGCCAGCAGTGAGTCGGGACAGGGACTTGGTGGCTACACCTTC. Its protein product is CASSESGQGLGGYTF.

Here the CDR3 reads CASSIGSPNEKLFF. The CDR3 bases are TGTGCCAGTAGTATCGGCAGTCCTAATGAAAAACTGTTTTTT. The V gene is TRBV19, the J gene TRBJ1-4; D unclear. The CDR3 has 14 residues. Trimming left V 3 bases short and J 3 bases short, with 8 bases between. The germline CDR1 and CDR2 sequences are LNHDA and SQIVND (reference sequence).

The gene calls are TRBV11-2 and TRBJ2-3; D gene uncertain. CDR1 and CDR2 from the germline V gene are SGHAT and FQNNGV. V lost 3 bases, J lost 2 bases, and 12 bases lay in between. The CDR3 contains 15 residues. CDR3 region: CASSFAMVFTDTQYF. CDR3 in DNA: TGTGCCAGCAGCTTCGCGATGGTATTCACAGATACGCAGTATTTT.

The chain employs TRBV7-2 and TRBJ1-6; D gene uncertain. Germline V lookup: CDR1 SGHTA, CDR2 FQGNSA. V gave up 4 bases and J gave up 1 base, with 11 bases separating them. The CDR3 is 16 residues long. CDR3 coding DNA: TGTGCCAGCAGCTCCTTGGGAGGGTCCTATAATTCACCCCTCCACTTT. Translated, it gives CASSSLGGSYNSPLHF. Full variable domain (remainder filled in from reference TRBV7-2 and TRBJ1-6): GAGVSQSPSNKVTEKGKDVELRCDPISGHTALYWYRQSLGQGLEFLIYFQGNSAPDKSGLPSDRFSAERTGGSVSTLTIQRTQQEDSAVYLCASSSLGGSYNSPLHFGNGTRLTVT.

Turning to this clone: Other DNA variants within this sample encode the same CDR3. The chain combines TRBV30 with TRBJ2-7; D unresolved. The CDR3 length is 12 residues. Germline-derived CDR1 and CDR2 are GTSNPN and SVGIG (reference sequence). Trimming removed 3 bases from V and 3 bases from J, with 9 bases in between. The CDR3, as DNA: TGTGCCTGGAGCGTTAACAGCTACGAGCAGTACTTC. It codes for CAWSVNSYEQYF.

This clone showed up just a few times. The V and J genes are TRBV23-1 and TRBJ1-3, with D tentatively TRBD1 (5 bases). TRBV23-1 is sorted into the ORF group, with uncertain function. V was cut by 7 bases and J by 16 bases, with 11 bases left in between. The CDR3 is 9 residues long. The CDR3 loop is CASTDSWYF. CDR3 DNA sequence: TGCGCCAGCACCGACAGCTGGTATTTT.

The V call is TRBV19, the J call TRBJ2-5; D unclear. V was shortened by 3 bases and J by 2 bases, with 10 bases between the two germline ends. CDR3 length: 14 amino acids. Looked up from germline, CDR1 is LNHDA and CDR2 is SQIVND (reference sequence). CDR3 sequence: CASSINKNQETQYF. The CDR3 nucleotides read TGTGCCAGTAGTATCAACAAAAATCAAGAGACCCAGTACTTC.

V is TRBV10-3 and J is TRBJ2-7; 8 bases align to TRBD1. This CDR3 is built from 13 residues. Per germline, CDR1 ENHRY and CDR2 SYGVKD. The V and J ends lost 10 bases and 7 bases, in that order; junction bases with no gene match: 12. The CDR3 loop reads CASRPGQELEQYF. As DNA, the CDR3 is TGTGCCAGTCGGCCGGGACAGGAGTTGGAGCAGTACTTC.

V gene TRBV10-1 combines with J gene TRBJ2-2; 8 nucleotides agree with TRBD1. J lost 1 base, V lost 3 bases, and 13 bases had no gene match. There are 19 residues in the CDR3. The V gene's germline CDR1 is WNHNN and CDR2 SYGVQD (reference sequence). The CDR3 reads CASSDITGGGSGNTGELFF. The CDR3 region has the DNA TGCGCCAGCAGTGATATCACAGGGGGAGGTAGCGGGAACACCGGGGAGCTGTTTTTT.

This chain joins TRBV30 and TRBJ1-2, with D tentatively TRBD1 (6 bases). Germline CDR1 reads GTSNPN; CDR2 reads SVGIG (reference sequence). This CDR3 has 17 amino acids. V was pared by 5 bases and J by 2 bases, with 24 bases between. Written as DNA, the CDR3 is TGTGCCTGGTGGAGGGAGCGCAGGGGCCAAGCCAACTATGGCTACACCTTC. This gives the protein CAWWRERRGQANYGYTF.

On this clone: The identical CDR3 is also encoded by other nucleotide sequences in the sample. CDR3 DNA: TGTGCCAGCAGTTCAGGACTAGCGGGGTCCTACAATGAGCAGTTCTTC. The encoded protein is CASSSGLAGSYNEQFF. The V and J genes are TRBV6-6 and TRBJ2-1; 12 nucleotides agree with TRBD2. CDR1 and CDR2 (germline): MNHNY, SVGAGI (reference sequence). CDR3 length equals 16 residues. V shed 4 bases, J shed 1 base, and the junction held 2 bases outside the gene matches.

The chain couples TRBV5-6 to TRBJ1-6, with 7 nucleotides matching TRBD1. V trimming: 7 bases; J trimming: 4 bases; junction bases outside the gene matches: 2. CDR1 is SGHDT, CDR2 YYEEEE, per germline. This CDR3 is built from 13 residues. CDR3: CASGDSYNSPLHF. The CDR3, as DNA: TGTGCCAGCGGGGACAGTTATAATTCACCCCTCCACTTT.